This TCR beta chain was recorded in a study of blood T cell repertoires in COVID-19. Study information: Sites across the United States, Italy and Spain contributed samples from acute and convalescent COVID-19.

From germline, CDR1 is KGHSH and CDR2 LQKENI. CDR3 length: 18 residues. V shed 3 bases and J shed 0 bases, with 15 bases lying between them. Source study methods: Reference gene primer amplification gave estimated nucleated cell counts. Profiled with immunoSEQ multiplex PCR; TCRdb holds only in-frame clones, not every one. V and J calls and clone size are as listed in that table; D and trimming were resolved from the DNA. The sample records approximately 320,000 clones, roughly 87% being singletons. V and J are TRBV18 and TRBJ2-6; D may be TRBD1 (6 bases). Source material: PBMCs or T cells enriched from blood (not recorded which). This TCR was sampled from a young woman who had recovered from COVID-19. DNA of the CDR3: TGTGCCAGCTCACCGCTTCCAGGGGCCCTCTCTGGGGCCAACGTCCTGACTTTC. It codes for CASSPLPGALSGANVLTF.